This T cell receptor beta chain emerged from a study of T cell repertoires in cytomegalovirus infection. The overall study: Evidence of both CMV infection and a matching HLA type came from public TCR beta signatures.

Study outcomes and limitations: Identification of carriers of CMV plus the relevant HLA was performed using cumulative public TCR beta family frequency. HLA-C-restricted, CMV-specific TCR beta clonotypes were dominant ex vivo.

With regard to this clonotype: Its antigen remains unidentified.

TCRdb passed the reads through MiXCR, listing each CDR3 protein once. This sample has some 77,000 distinct CDR3 sequences, with roughly 3.6% found just once. Sample: PBMCs. The source is a human donor in good health (CMV status not recorded). Some clones in this sample may be carry-over from other donors' samples.

CDR3 nucleotides: TGTGCCAGCAGTTTCACACTGAACACCGGGGAGCTGTTTTTT. Amino acid sequence: CASSFTLNTGELFF. The chain has TRBV28 and TRBJ2-2; D is uncertain. Trimming took off 3 bases at V and 1 base at J, with 6 bases between the two ends. Looked up from germline, CDR1 is MDHEN and CDR2 is SYDVKM. The CDR3 has 14 amino acids.